A few counts support the clone carrying this TCR beta chain. The sample comes from a study of blood T cell repertoires in COVID-19. The wider study: Sources were T cells, B-cell-depleted T cells, or PBMCs; the material itself was cDNA or gDNA.

Measured with immunoSEQ multiplex PCR; TCRdb has only the in-frame clones, and not every one. The sample yields about 68,000 clones, 65% to 90% seen once. CDR1 is SGHAT and CDR2 is FQNNGV in the germline V gene. The V gene end was trimmed by 2 bases and the J gene end by 3 bases; junction bases not matched to a gene: 3. This CDR3 is 17 amino acids long. Material for sequencing was peripheral blood. The V call is TRBV11-2, the J call TRBJ2-3, with 15 nucleotides matching TRBD2. The TCR sequence derives from a man over 45 with acute or convalescent COVID-19. CDR3 nucleotides: TGTGCCAGCAGCTTAATGGGACTAGCGGGGGGAACAGATACGCAGTATTTT. The encoded protein is CASSLMGLAGGTDTQYF.